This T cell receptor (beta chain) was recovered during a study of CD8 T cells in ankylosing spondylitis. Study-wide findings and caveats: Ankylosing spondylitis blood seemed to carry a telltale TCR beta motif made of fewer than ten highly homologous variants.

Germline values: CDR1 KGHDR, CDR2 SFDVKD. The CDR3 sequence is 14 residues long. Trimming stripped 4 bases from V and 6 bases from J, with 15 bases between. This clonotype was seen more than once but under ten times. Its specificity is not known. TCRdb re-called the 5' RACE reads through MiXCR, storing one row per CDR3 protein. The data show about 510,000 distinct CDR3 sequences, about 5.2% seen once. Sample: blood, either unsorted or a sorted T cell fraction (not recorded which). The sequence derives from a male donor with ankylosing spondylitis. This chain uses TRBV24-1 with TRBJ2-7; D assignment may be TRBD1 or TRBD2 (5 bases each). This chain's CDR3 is CATSDGTHTSEQYF. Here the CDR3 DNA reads TGTGCCACCAGTGACGGGACCCATACCAGCGAGCAGTACTTC.